This T cell receptor beta chain came from a study of cytomegalovirus exposure and HLA in healthy donors. General study findings and limits: The study listed some 160 cytomegalovirus-associated TCR beta chains. In the 120 validation repertoires, more than 85% of cluster scores exceeded 0, per a later analysis. CMV antigen specificity was confirmed in vitro for a few CMV-associated chains.

These donors were members of the roughly 110-subject validation cohort, a group separate from the roughly 670-subject first cohort. Germline values: CDR1 SQVTM, CDR2 ANQGSEA. The CDR3 is 12 residues long. V lost 8 bases and J lost 4; bases outside the gene matches: 7. Details on this clone: Its antigen remains unidentified.

The assay was immunoSEQ multiplex PCR, and TCRdb's table has in-frame clones only and misses some. The sample lists a few hundred thousand clones, approximately 85% occurring once. The rearrangement links TRBV29-1 to TRBJ2-7; TRBD1 matches 8 bases. The clonotype originates from a man aged 25 to 45 in good health and CMV-seronegative. Specimen: PBMCs. The CDR3 nucleotides are TGCAGCCCCAGGACAGGGATGTACGAGCAGTACTTC. Translation gives CSPRTGMYEQYF.